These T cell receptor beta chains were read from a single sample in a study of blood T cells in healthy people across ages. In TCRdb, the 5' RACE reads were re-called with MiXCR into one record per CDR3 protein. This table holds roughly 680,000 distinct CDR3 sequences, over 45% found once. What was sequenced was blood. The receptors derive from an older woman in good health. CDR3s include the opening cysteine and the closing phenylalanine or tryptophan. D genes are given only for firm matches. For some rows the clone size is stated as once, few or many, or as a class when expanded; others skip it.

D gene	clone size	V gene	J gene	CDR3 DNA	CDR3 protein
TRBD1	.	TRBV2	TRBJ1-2	TGTGCCAGCAGTGTGGGTACAGGGGTTGGCTGCACCTTC	CASSVGTGVGCTF
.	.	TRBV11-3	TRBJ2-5	TGTGCCAGCAGCTTAAATAGCCTAGGGACCCAGTACTTC	CASSLNSLGTQYF
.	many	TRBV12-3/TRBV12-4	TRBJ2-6	TGTGCCAGCAGTTCTTCTGGGGCCAACGTCCTGACTTTC	CASSSSGANVLTF
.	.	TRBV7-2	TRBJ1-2	TGTGCCAGCAGCTCTAGCAGGGGAGCTAACTATGGCTACACCTTC	CASSSSRGANYGYTF
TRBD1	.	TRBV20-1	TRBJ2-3	TGCAGTGCTCGAGACAGGGGCGCAGATACGCAGTATTTT	CSARDRGADTQYF
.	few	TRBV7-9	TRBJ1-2	TGTGCCAGCAGCTCCTCAGGGGTCGTCTATGGCTACACCTTC	CASSSSGVVYGYTF
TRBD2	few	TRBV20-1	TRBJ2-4	TGCAGTGCTAGAGAGGGGGGAGGGCCCTCAACCAAAAACATTCAGTACTTC	CSAREGGGPSTKNIQYF
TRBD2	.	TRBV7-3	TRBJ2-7	TGTGCCAGCAGCCTACTAGCGGGAGTAAACAATGAGCAGTACTTC	CASSLLAGVNNEQYF
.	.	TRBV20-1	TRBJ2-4	TGCAGTGCTAGAGATGCTTTATGGGGGGACAAAAACATTCAGTACTTC	CSARDALWGDKNIQYF
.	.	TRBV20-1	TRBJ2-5	TGCAGTGCTAGAGAGTTGCTAAGGCTAGCGCAATTCTACAACCAGTACCAAGAGACCCAGTACTTC	CSARELLRLAQFYNQYQETQYF
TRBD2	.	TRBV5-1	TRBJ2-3	TGCGCCAGCAGCGCGGGACTAGCGGGAGGGCCCGATACGCAGTATTTT	CASSAGLAGGPDTQYF
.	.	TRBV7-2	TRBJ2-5	TGTGCAAGCGGGCGCGGGATGGCTGAGACCCAGTACTTC	CASGRGMAETQYF
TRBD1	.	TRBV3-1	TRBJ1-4	TGTGCCAGCAGAGGCCGGGGACAGGGGGCGAGTGAAAAACTGTTTTTT	CASRGRGQGASEKLFF
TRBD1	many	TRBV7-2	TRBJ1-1	TGTGCCAGCAGCCCTCAGGGGGCAAGTGAAGCTTTCTTT	CASSPQGASEAFF
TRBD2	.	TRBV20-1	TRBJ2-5	TGCAGTGCTCCGATTTCCGCGGGAGCCCGGACCCAGTACTTC	CSAPISAGARTQYF
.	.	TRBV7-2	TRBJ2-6	TGTGCCAGCAGCTTACGGACCGGGGACTCTGGGGCCAACGTCCTGACTTTC	CASSLRTGDSGANVLTF
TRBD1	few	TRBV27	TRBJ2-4	TGTGCCAGCAGTTCGCCGGGACAGGGAATAAACATTCAGTACTTC	CASSSPGQGINIQYF
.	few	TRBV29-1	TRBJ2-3	TGCAGCGTTGGACCCGGATCAGATACGCAGTATTTT	CSVGPGSDTQYF
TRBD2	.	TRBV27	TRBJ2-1	TGTGCCGCAGGCGGAGGGAGGGTGCAGTTCTTC	CAAGGGRVQFF
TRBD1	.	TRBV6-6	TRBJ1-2	TGTGCCAGCAGTTACCCCAAGGGCCAGGGGGCGCGGGATGGCTACACCTTC	CASSYPKGQGARDGYTF
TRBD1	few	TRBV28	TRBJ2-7	TGTGCCAGCAGTTTTCGAGGGGACAGGGGCTACGAGCAGTACTTC	CASSFRGDRGYEQYF
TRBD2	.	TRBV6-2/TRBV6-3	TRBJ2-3	TGTGCCAGCACTGAGCCCAGCGGGGCCCATCCAGATACGCAGTATTTT	CASTEPSGAHPDTQYF
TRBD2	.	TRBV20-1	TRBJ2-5	TGCAGTGCCCAGGGACTAGCGGGAGGACCGGGGGAGACCCAGTACTTC	CSAQGLAGGPGETQYF
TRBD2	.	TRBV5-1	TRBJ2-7	TGCGCCAGCCCTATACCCCTTAGCGGGAGTTTATCCTACGAGCAGTACTTC	CASPIPLSGSLSYEQYF
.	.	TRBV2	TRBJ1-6	TGTGCCAGCAGCCTCCAGGGACGAGAGTCACCCCTCCACTTT	CASSLQGRESPLHF
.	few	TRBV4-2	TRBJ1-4	TGTGCCAGCAGCCGGGGTGGGTCCACGGGTTTGTTTTTT	CASSRGGSTGLFF